This T cell receptor (beta chain) was identified in a study of T cells in Graves' hyperthyroidism and ophthalmopathy. RNA transcripts were the template for amplifying TCR beta CDR3 regions. Researchers ran a first-round RT-PCR on the TCR CDR3 using the HTBI primer set. TCRdb called the multiplex PCR reads again in MiXCR, with one record for every CDR3 protein. The sample records fewer than 40,000 distinct CDR3 sequences, about 52% being singletons. It was uncontrolled infection, other autoimmune disease, pregnancy or lactation that excluded patients. The CDR3 is 13 amino acids. V gave up 5 bases and J gave up 5 bases; unmatched junction bases: 5. Per germline, CDR1 DFQATT and CDR2 SNEGSKA (reference sequence).

The chain has TRBV20-1 and TRBJ1-2; TRBD1 matches 10 bases. The sequenced sample was blood. This sequence originates from a woman aged 40 to 49 with Graves' ophthalmopathy. The chain's CDR3 is CSALRGQGYGYTF. CDR3 DNA sequence: TGCAGTGCTCTCCGGGGACAGGGGTATGGCTACACCTTC.